The 19 T cell receptor beta chains in this list originate from one sample, sequenced in a study of OX40 agonist ivuxolimab in advanced cancers. Assay: immunoSEQ multiplex PCR; the TCRdb copy retains only in-frame clones and omits some. Of roughly 100,000 clones in the sample, 80% to 85% were seen once. The sequenced sample was CD4+ or CD8+ T cells sorted from blood, obtained in a trial of the OX40 agonist ivuxolimab. These receptors originate from an adult with an advanced solid tumor such as melanoma, head and neck, liver or kidney cancer.

The chain is built from TRBV18 and TRBJ2-7; 11 nucleotides align to TRBD2. The germline CDR1 and CDR2 sequences are KGHSH and LQKENI. Trimming at V came to 4 bases and at J to 1 base, leaving 3 bases not matched to a gene. The CDR3 has 15 residues. The CDR3 sequence is CASSRASGGSYEQYF. DNA for the CDR3: TGTGCCAGCTCACGGGCTAGCGGGGGGTCCTACGAGCAGTACTTC.

The chain couples TRBV5-1 to TRBJ1-5, with D uncertain. Germline assignment: CDR1 SGHRS and CDR2 YFSETQ. This CDR3 has 15 residues. Trimming cost V 0 bases and J 3 bases, with 10 bases left between them. CDR3 protein: CASSLEGVYNQPQHF. The DNA of the CDR3 is TGCGCCAGCAGCTTGGAGGGAGTCTACAATCAGCCCCAGCATTTT.

This clone appeared a few times. The chain recombines TRBV5-1 with TRBJ2-5; D may be TRBD1 or TRBD2 (5 bases each). Germline V gene data show CDR1 as SGHRS and CDR2 as YFSETQ. The CDR3 length is 15 residues. The V gene lost 2 bases and the J gene lost 2 bases, with 13 bases spanning the gap. The CDR3 is CASSFAPGPQETQYF. The CDR3 DNA sequence: TGCGCCAGCAGCTTCGCCCCGGGGCCACAAGAGACCCAGTACTTC.

V is TRBV2 and J is TRBJ1-1; TRBD1 agrees at 10 bases. The CDR3 is made up of 14 amino acids. V trimming: 6 bases; J trimming: 4 bases; junction bases outside the gene matches: 5. Germline assignment: CDR1 SNHLY and CDR2 FYNNEI. CDR3 loop: CASRGDRGSTEAFF. Written as DNA, the CDR3 is TGTGCCAGCAGGGGGGACAGGGGAAGCACTGAAGCTTTCTTT.

This clone is classed as medium-sized. V and J are TRBV19 and TRBJ1-1; no firm D call. Deletions cut 7 bases from V and 2 bases from J, with 11 bases between. The CDR3 is made up of 13 amino acids. Germline values: CDR1 LNHDA, CDR2 SQIVND (reference sequence). The CDR3 nucleotides are TGTGCCAGTACGATAACAGCAAACACTGAAGCTTTCTTT. Translated: CASTITANTEAFF.

CDR3 in DNA: TGTGCCAGCAGCGATCTAGCGGGAGGCTACAATGAGCAGTTCTTC. Translated, it gives CASSDLAGGYNEQFF. This sequence joins TRBV4-2 and TRBJ2-1, with 11 bases aligning to TRBD2. The CDR3 extends over 15 amino acids. CDR1 LGHNA and CDR2 YNFKEQ come from the germline V gene. Unmatched junction bases numbered 3, after V lost 5 bases and J lost 3 bases.

The chain recombines TRBV9 with TRBJ1-2; 12 nucleotides align to TRBD1. The CDR3 runs 17 residues. Germline trimming cut 5 bases from V and 4 bases from J; bases unmatched to any gene: 12. Germline-derived CDR1 and CDR2 are SGDLS and YYNGEE. CDR3 sequence reads: CASSGGQGAFNLYGYTF. As DNA, the CDR3 is TGTGCCAGCAGTGGGGGACAGGGGGCGTTCAACCTCTATGGCTACACCTTC. Using reference TRBV9 and TRBJ1-2 for the parts outside the CDR3, the full variable domain is DSGVTQTPKHLITATGQRVTLRCSPRSGDLSVYWYQQSLDQGLQFLIQYYNGEERAKGNILERFSAQQFPDLHSELNLSSLELGDSALYFCASSGGQGAFNLYGYTFGSGTRLTVV.

J is TRBJ2-5 and V is TRBV5-1; D may be TRBD2 (6 bases). Deletions cut 7 bases from V and 6 bases from J, with 25 bases between. The CDR3 runs to 16 residues. Germline CDR1 SGHRS, CDR2 YFSETQ. The CDR3 DNA is TGCGCCAGCCAGCCCTTAGGAGGGGACTCCTCCAAGACCCAGTACTTC. Protein: CASQPLGGDSSKTQYF. The full variable domain, its missing parts supplied by reference TRBV5-1 and TRBJ2-5, is KAGVTQTPRYLIKTRGQQVTLSCSPISGHRSVSWYQQTPGQGLQFLFEYFSETQRNKGNFPGRFSGRQFSNSRSEMNVSTLELGDSALYLCASQPLGGDSSKTQYFGPGTRLLVL.

This clone appeared once. The V call is TRBV7-9, the J call TRBJ1-2, with TRBD1 matching over 8 bases. The CDR3 length is 15 residues. Losses at the gene ends were 3 bases for V and 2 bases for J; bases not matched to a gene: 5. Germline V gives CDR1 SEHNR, CDR2 FQNEAQ (reference sequence). The CDR3 bases are TGTGCCAGCAGCTTCACAGGGGGAGAGAACTATGGCTACACCTTC. Protein sequence: CASSFTGGENYGYTF.

V and J are TRBV11-2 and TRBJ2-2; no reliable D call. The CDR3 is made up of 17 amino acids. Trimming cost V 0 bases and J 0 bases, with 11 bases left between them. Germline CDR1 and CDR2: SGHAT and FQNNGV. The CDR3 protein is CASSLDPESANTGELFF. The CDR3 coding sequence is TGTGCCAGCAGCTTAGACCCAGAATCCGCGAACACCGGGGAGCTGTTTTTT.

The chain is built from TRBV11-2 and TRBJ2-5; the D is unclear. Trimming removed 3 bases from V and 2 bases from J, with 7 bases in between. Germline lookup yields CDR1 SGHAT and CDR2 FQNNGV. This CDR3 contains 13 residues. The CDR3 spells CASSFQKQETQYF. CDR3 sequence (DNA): TGTGCCAGCAGCTTCCAGAAACAAGAGACCCAGTACTTC.

The rearrangement joins TRBV28 to TRBJ1-1; the D gene is possibly TRBD1 (5 bases). CDR3 length: 12 amino acids. Germline V gene lookup returns CDR1 MDHEN and CDR2 SYDVKM. The germline V and J ends were trimmed by 7 bases and 7 bases, with 13 bases remaining between them. The CDR3 spells CASTPAGLEAFF. The CDR3 bases are TGTGCCAGCACTCCTGCGGGGCTTGAAGCTTTCTTT.

The rearrangement uses TRBV14 and TRBJ1-5; D gene ambiguous. CDR1 SGHDN and CDR2 FVKESK come from the germline V gene. V lost 3 bases, J lost 0 bases, and 15 bases lay in between. The CDR3 is 17 residues long. CDR3 residues: CASSHTDRADSNQPQHF. The CDR3 DNA follows: TGTGCCAGCAGCCATACGGACCGGGCCGATAGCAATCAGCCCCAGCATTTT.

This chain connects TRBV2 to TRBJ2-1; D is uncertain. The germline V gene encodes CDR1 SNHLY and CDR2 FYNNEI. V was trimmed by 6 bases and J by 4 bases, leaving 16 bases between them. The CDR3 totals 15 residues. CDR3 coding DNA: TGTGCCAGCAGGTCGGGCCCTGAGGCTTACAATGAGCAGTTCTTC. This codes for CASRSGPEAYNEQFF.

DNA of the CDR3: TGTGCCAGCAGCGGGGGCGTGAACAGGGTTAACTATGGCTACACCTTC. Translated: CASSGGVNRVNYGYTF. The rearrangement uses TRBV5-6 and TRBJ1-2; perhaps TRBD1 as D (6 bases). The ends were cut back, 4 bases at V and 1 base at J, with 17 bases in the middle. CDR3 length: 16 amino acids. Germline CDR1 is SGHDT and CDR2 is YYEEEE.

CDR3 in amino acids: CSAPRGRGYTF. DNA of the CDR3: TGCAGTGCTCCGAGGGGGCGCGGCTACACCTTC. The chain combines TRBV20-1 with TRBJ1-2; 7 bases are a match to TRBD1. The V segment lost 5 bases and the J segment 8 bases; nucleotides outside the gene matches: 5. The CDR3 sequence is 11 residues long. Germline assignment: CDR1 DFQATT and CDR2 SNEGSKA (reference sequence).

The rearrangement links TRBV7-2 to TRBJ1-1; TRBD1 matches at 7 bases. Germline V gives CDR1 SGHTA, CDR2 FQGNSA. The V gene end was trimmed by 1 base and the J gene end by 1 base; junction bases not matched to a gene: 6. This CDR3 has 16 amino acids. CDR3 amino acids: CASSLGDRAGNTEAFF. In nucleotides, the CDR3 is TGTGCCAGCAGCTTAGGAGACAGGGCGGGGAACACTGAAGCTTTCTTT. The whole variable domain, remainder taken from reference TRBV7-2 and TRBJ1-1, is GAGVSQSPSNKVTEKGKDVELRCDPISGHTALYWYRQSLGQGLEFLIYFQGNSAPDKSGLPSDRFSAERTGGSVSTLTIQRTQQEDSAVYLCASSLGDRAGNTEAFFGQGTRLTVV.

The chain links TRBV29-1 to TRBJ2-5; unclear D gene. Trimming took off 0 bases at V and 5 bases at J, with 16 bases between the two ends. The CDR3 runs 15 residues. The germline V gene encodes CDR1 SQVTM and CDR2 ANQGSEA. Here the CDR3 DNA reads TGCAGCGTTGAAGAGGTATGGGCCCCTTCGGAGACCCAGTACTTC. Translating it yields CSVEEVWAPSETQYF.

The CDR3 region has the DNA TGTGCCAGCAGTTCTTCCTCGGGACAGTCGTGGGAGACCCAGTACTTC. The encoded protein is CASSSSSGQSWETQYF. This chain links TRBV28 with TRBJ2-5; TRBD1 matches at 7 bases. The CDR3 totals 16 residues. V shed 4 bases and J 5 bases; nucleotides not matched to a gene: 13. The germline V gene encodes CDR1 MDHEN and CDR2 SYDVKM.